Shown below are 31 T cell receptor beta chains from a single sample sequenced in a study of neoadjuvant anti-PD-1 for oral cavity cancer. Specified time point: after neoadjuvant nivolumab, at surgical resection. Assay used: immunoSEQ multiplex PCR; TCRdb lists only in-frame clones, some missing. In the table there are approximately 45,000 clones, 65% to 80% of which are singletons. The source material was PBMCs, sampled after nivolumab (anti-PD-1) treatment. The receptors shown here come from a person aged 35 to 85 with oral cavity squamous cell carcinoma.

This clone has more than one count but fewer than ten. This chain connects TRBV5-1 to TRBJ2-2; D unresolved. V was shortened by 4 bases and J by 3 bases, with 22 bases between the two germline ends. The V gene's germline CDR1 is SGHRS and CDR2 YFSETQ. This CDR3 spans 18 amino acids. The CDR3 loop is CASSPIRPLGIDTGELFF. CDR3 coding DNA: TGCGCCAGCAGCCCGATACGGCCGCTGGGGATTGACACCGGGGAGCTGTTTTTT. The variable domain in full, with the rest retrieved from reference TRBV5-1 and TRBJ2-2, is KAGVTQTPRYLIKTRGQQVTLSCSPISGHRSVSWYQQTPGQGLQFLFEYFSETQRNKGNFPGRFSGRQFSNSRSEMNVSTLELGDSALYLCASSPIRPLGIDTGELFFGEGSRLTVL.

The J gene is TRBJ1-5, the V gene TRBV7-2, with TRBD1 as a possible D gene (6 bases). The V and J ends lost 1 base and 7 bases respectively, with 11 bases between them. The germline V gene encodes CDR1 SGHTA and CDR2 FQGNSA. The CDR3 covers 14 residues. The CDR3 is CASSLDGGAQPQHF. Written as DNA, the CDR3 is TGTGCCAGCAGCTTAGACGGGGGGGCCCAGCCCCAGCATTTT.

The chain uses TRBV27 and TRBJ1-2, with a possible D match to TRBD1 (5 bases). The CDR3 spans 13 residues. CDR1 and CDR2 from the germline V gene are MNHEY and SMNVEV (reference sequence). Trimming took 2 bases from V and 5 from J, leaving 9 bases between them. CDR3 sequence (DNA): TGTGCCAGCAGTTTAAGCAGGGAATATGGCTACACCTTC. It translates to CASSLSREYGYTF.

V is TRBV10-3 and J is TRBJ1-4; unclear D gene. V lost 3 bases and J 10 bases, leaving 12 bases between the germline ends. The CDR3 is 13 residues long. Germline assignment: CDR1 ENHRY and CDR2 SYGVKD. The CDR3 is CAISDDGLLKLFF. As DNA, the CDR3 is TGTGCCATCAGTGATGATGGACTGTTAAAACTGTTTTTT.

The CDR3 sequence is CASSPPPLGNTEAFF. The CDR3 DNA reads as TGTGCCAGCAGCCCACCCCCCCTTGGGAACACTGAAGCTTTCTTT. The gene calls are TRBV28 and TRBJ1-1; D call uncertain. The V gene's germline CDR1 is MDHEN and CDR2 SYDVKM. The CDR3 extends over 15 amino acids. With 6 bases removed from V and 1 base from J, the gap between germline ends came to 15 bases.

The chain is built from TRBV27 and TRBJ2-2; D remains ambiguous. V lost 4 bases and J lost 7, with 4 bases in between. CDR3 length equals 11 residues. Germline CDR1 and CDR2: MNHEY and SMNVEV (reference sequence). CDR3 in DNA: TGTGCCAGCAGTTCCAACGGGGAGCTGTTTTTT. Its protein product is CASSSNGELFF.

The chain couples TRBV19 to TRBJ2-7, with 10 nucleotides matching TRBD1. This CDR3 has 13 residues. V was clipped by 6 bases and J by 5 bases; unmatched bases: 4. Germline V gives CDR1 LNHDA, CDR2 SQIVND (reference sequence). CDR3 in amino acids: CASRDRGSNEQYF. The CDR3 DNA reads as TGTGCCAGTAGGGACAGGGGGTCCAACGAGCAGTACTTC.

This chain joins TRBV27 and TRBJ2-5; D may be TRBD1 or TRBD2 (5 bases each). Trimming cost V 7 bases and J 0 bases, with 15 bases left between them. The CDR3 is 15 amino acids. Looked up from germline, CDR1 is MNHEY and CDR2 is SMNVEV (reference sequence). The CDR3 DNA reads TGTGCCAGCACCCTGAAAGGGACCAACCAAGAGACCCAGTACTTC. It specifies CASTLKGTNQETQYF.

This clone was picked up a small number of times. V usage is TRBV2 and J usage is TRBJ1-2; D remains ambiguous. The CDR3 has 14 amino acids. The germline V and J ends were trimmed by 5 bases and 3 bases, with 13 bases remaining between them. CDR1 and CDR2 from the germline V gene are SNHLY and FYNNEI. The CDR3 DNA follows: TGTGCCAGCAGTCCCCGTGGCAGCTACTATGGCTACACCTTC. Translating gives CASSPRGSYYGYTF.

The rearrangement links TRBV6-6 to TRBJ1-1; D gene unclear. The germline V gene encodes CDR1 MNHNY and CDR2 SVGAGI (reference sequence). CDR3 length: 16 amino acids. V was shortened by 4 bases and J by 0 bases, with 15 bases between the two germline ends. The CDR3 region is CASSSFDGVMNTEAFF. The CDR3 coding sequence is TGTGCCAGCAGTTCTTTCGACGGAGTTATGAACACTGAAGCTTTCTTT.

V is TRBV20-1 and J is TRBJ1-1; D remains unclear. Per germline, CDR1 DFQATT and CDR2 SNEGSKA (reference sequence). The V gene lost 6 bases and the J gene lost 7 bases, with 12 bases spanning the gap. The CDR3 is 11 amino acids. The CDR3 here is CSAWAENEAFF. The CDR3, as DNA: TGCAGTGCCTGGGCCGAGAATGAAGCTTTCTTT.

CDR3 nucleotide sequence: TGTGCCAGCAGTCACAAGGGGGCGCTTGGCTACACCTTC. It yields the protein CASSHKGALGYTF. The chain joins TRBV6-6 to TRBJ1-2; 7 positions match TRBD1. The trim removed 5 bases at V and 7 bases at J, leaving 7 bases unmatched. The CDR3 runs 13 residues. The germline V gene encodes CDR1 MNHNY and CDR2 SVGAGI (reference sequence).

The chain carries TRBV28 and TRBJ1-1; no clear D. Trimming shortened V by 2 bases and J by 0 bases, and 7 bases separated the two germline ends. Germline V gene data show CDR1 as MDHEN and CDR2 as SYDVKM. This CDR3 is 14 amino acids long. The CDR3 bases are TGTGCCAGCAGTTTAGGGAGGATGAACACTGAAGCTTTCTTT. It is translated as CASSLGRMNTEAFF. The whole variable domain, filled in from reference TRBV28 and TRBJ1-1, reads DVKVTQSSRYLVKRTGEKVFLECVQDMDHENMFWYRQDPGLGLRLIYFSYDVKMKEKGDIPEGYSVSREKKERFSLILESASTNQTSMYLCASSLGRMNTEAFFGQGTRLTVV.

The gene calls are TRBV28 and TRBJ1-4; D unresolved. This CDR3 is built from 14 residues. The V end lost 2 bases, the J end lost 5 bases, and 9 bases lay between the germline ends. From germline, CDR1 is MDHEN and CDR2 SYDVKM. In DNA form, the CDR3 reads TGTGCCAGCAGTTTAATGGGCGCGAATGAAAAACTGTTTTTT. Encoded protein: CASSLMGANEKLFF. The full variable domain, with the rest looked up from reference TRBV28 and TRBJ1-4, is DVKVTQSSRYLVKRTGEKVFLECVQDMDHENMFWYRQDPGLGLRLIYFSYDVKMKEKGDIPEGYSVSREKKERFSLILESASTNQTSMYLCASSLMGANEKLFFGSGTQLSVL.

The CDR3 protein is CASSVGVGRGTEAFF. The CDR3 nucleotides read TGTGCCAGCAGCGTAGGTGTCGGGAGGGGGACTGAAGCTTTCTTT. J is TRBJ1-1 and V is TRBV9, with a tentative D call TRBD1 (6 bases). Germline CDR1 and CDR2: SGDLS and YYNGEE. Trimming removed 0 bases from V and 5 bases from J, with 14 bases in between. The CDR3 sequence is 15 residues long.

The chain couples TRBV7-6 to TRBJ2-7; D call uncertain. V lost 5 bases to trimming and J lost 2 bases, with 13 bases between them. Per germline, CDR1 SGHVS and CDR2 FNYEAQ. The CDR3 contains 14 residues. This CDR3 is CASSPSQLTYEQYF. The CDR3 DNA reads as TGTGCCAGCAGCCCGTCCCAATTAACCTACGAGCAGTACTTC.

The chain carries TRBV29-1 and TRBJ2-3, with D tentatively TRBD2 (6 bases). The V end was cut by 4 bases, the J end by 3 bases, with 11 bases between. CDR1 SQVTM and CDR2 ANQGSEA come from the germline V gene. The CDR3 runs 13 residues. The CDR3 DNA is TGCAGCGTTGGGGGGGTTAAGACAGATACGCAGTATTTT. This gives the protein CSVGGVKTDTQYF.

The chain combines TRBV11-2 with TRBJ2-7; TRBD1 matches 7 bases. CDR1 is SGHAT, CDR2 FQNNGV, per germline. The CDR3 contains 14 residues. The V segment lost 3 bases and the J segment 3 bases; nucleotides outside the gene matches: 5. DNA of the CDR3: TGTGCCAGCAGCTTGCTACGACAGGGCTACGAGCAGTACTTC. It codes for CASSLLRQGYEQYF.

The V and J genes are TRBV19 and TRBJ1-5; D is unresolved. The CDR3 covers 15 residues. V lost 0 bases and J lost 6, with 12 bases in between. The germline CDR1 and CDR2 sequences are LNHDA and SQIVND (reference sequence). The CDR3 DNA is TGTGCCAGTAGTATAGATGGCGCCCCTACTCAGCCCCAGCATTTT. Encoded protein: CASSIDGAPTQPQHF.

This clone was detected only once. This rearrangement joins TRBV9 to TRBJ1-1; tentative D call: TRBD1 (5 bases). The germline CDR1 and CDR2 sequences are SGDLS and YYNGEE. V lost 7 bases to trimming and J lost 7 bases, with 23 bases between them. The CDR3 has 15 amino acids. The CDR3 here is CASANSGDGRFEAFF. The CDR3 bases are TGTGCCAGCGCAAACTCGGGGGACGGAAGGTTTGAAGCTTTCTTT.

The chain joins TRBV7-8 to TRBJ1-2; D gene unclear. The CDR3 is 14 residues long. Germline loops: CDR1 SGHVS, CDR2 FQNEAQ. Trimming cost V 3 bases and J 4 bases, with 12 bases left between them. The CDR3: CASSLAGGPYGYTF. The CDR3 DNA reads TGTGCCAGCAGCTTGGCGGGCGGACCCTATGGCTACACCTTC.

This clone was observed a single time. The chain is built from TRBV6-1 and TRBJ2-2; unclear D gene. Per the germline V gene, CDR1 is MNHNS and CDR2 is SASEGT. CDR3 length equals 14 residues. V gave up 5 bases and J gave up 1 base, with 8 bases separating them. The DNA for the CDR3 is TGTGCCAGCAGTTCACGACGGAACACCGGGGAGCTGTTTTTT. Translated: CASSSRRNTGELFF.

V gene TRBV27 combines with J gene TRBJ2-6; weak D call: TRBD2 (6 bases). This CDR3 is built from 17 residues. V lost 3 bases, J lost 0 bases, and 12 bases lay in between. Germline loops: CDR1 MNHEY, CDR2 SMNVEV (reference sequence). The CDR3 DNA sequence: TGTGCCAGCAGTTTTGGTCGGGGGAACTCTGGGGCCAACGTCCTGACTTTC. Protein: CASSFGRGNSGANVLTF.

The chain combines TRBV19 with TRBJ2-1; 12 nucleotides match TRBD2. V was clipped by 7 bases and J by 5 bases; unmatched bases: 9. Germline V gene data show CDR1 as LNHDA and CDR2 as SQIVND (reference sequence). The CDR3 sequence is 16 residues long. Written as DNA, the CDR3 is TGTGCCAGTACCCCTCTAGCGGGAGGGTGGAACAATGAGCAGTTCTTC. It yields the protein CASTPLAGGWNNEQFF.

V gene TRBV5-5 combines with J gene TRBJ1-5; tentative D call: TRBD1 (6 bases). The CDR3 covers 14 residues. The ends were cut back, 2 bases at V and 7 bases at J, with 13 bases in the middle. Germline V CDR1 and CDR2: SGHKS, YYEKEE (reference sequence). The CDR3 nucleotides read TGTGCCAGCAGCTTCTCCAGCCAGGGGCAGCCCCAGCATTTT. It yields the protein CASSFSSQGQPQHF.

The V call is TRBV2, the J call TRBJ1-5, with 7 bases fitting TRBD1. Germline CDR1 reads SNHLY; CDR2 reads FYNNEI. V was clipped by 0 bases and J by 3 bases; unmatched bases: 2. The CDR3 sequence is 15 residues long. The CDR3 loop reads CASSEAGTVNQPQHF. In DNA, the CDR3 is TGTGCCAGCAGTGAAGCGGGGACAGTCAATCAGCCCCAGCATTTT. Variable domain in full (rest from reference TRBV2 and TRBJ1-5): EPEVTQTPSHQVTQMGQEVILRCVPISNHLYFYWYRQILGQKVEFLVSFYNNEISEKSEIFDDQFSVERPDGSNFTLKIRSTKLEDSAMYFCASSEAGTVNQPQHFGDGTRLSIL.

This rearrangement joins TRBV10-3 to TRBJ1-5; TRBD1 might be the D (5 bases). Germline V gives CDR1 ENHRY, CDR2 SYGVKD. V was shortened by 6 bases and J by 4 bases, with 10 bases between the two germline ends. This CDR3 comprises 13 residues. For the CDR3, the DNA is TGTGCCATCAGACTGACAGCTAATCAGCCCCAGCATTTT. As protein: CAIRLTANQPQHF.

The gene calls are TRBV30 and TRBJ2-3; 12 nucleotides agree with TRBD1. V shed 1 base and J 6 bases; nucleotides not matched to a gene: 8. Germline CDR1 reads GTSNPN; CDR2 reads SVGIG (reference sequence). The CDR3 extends over 16 amino acids. The CDR3 loop reads CAWSGGPGQGADTQYF. Written as DNA, the CDR3 is TGTGCCTGGAGTGGAGGGCCGGGACAGGGGGCCGATACGCAGTATTTT.

The CDR3 region is CASRARAVSSPLHF. The DNA for the CDR3 is TGTGCCAGCAGGGCTAGGGCGGTGAGTTCACCCCTCCACTTT. This chain links TRBV6-5 with TRBJ1-6; D uncertain. From germline, CDR1 is MNHEY and CDR2 SVGAGI. This CDR3 has 14 amino acids. Deletions cut 6 bases from V and 9 bases from J, with 15 bases between.

The rearrangement links TRBV27 to TRBJ2-7; possibly TRBD2 for D (5 bases). The CDR3 has 13 amino acids. Germline loops: CDR1 MNHEY, CDR2 SMNVEV (reference sequence). With 5 bases removed from V and 5 bases from J, the gap between germline ends came to 13 bases. CDR3 coding DNA: TGTGCCAGCAGTCAACTACGTAGCGACGAGCAGTACTTC. Encoded protein: CASSQLRSDEQYF.

The CDR3: CASSQVGRFNYGYTF. The CDR3 DNA follows: TGCGCCAGCAGCCAAGTTGGCAGATTCAACTATGGCTACACCTTC. The chain couples TRBV4-1 to TRBJ1-2, with D hard to call. The CDR3 totals 15 residues. V was clipped by 1 base and J by 2 bases, with 11 bases between them. Germline V gene sequence: CDR1 MGHRA, CDR2 YSYEKL.